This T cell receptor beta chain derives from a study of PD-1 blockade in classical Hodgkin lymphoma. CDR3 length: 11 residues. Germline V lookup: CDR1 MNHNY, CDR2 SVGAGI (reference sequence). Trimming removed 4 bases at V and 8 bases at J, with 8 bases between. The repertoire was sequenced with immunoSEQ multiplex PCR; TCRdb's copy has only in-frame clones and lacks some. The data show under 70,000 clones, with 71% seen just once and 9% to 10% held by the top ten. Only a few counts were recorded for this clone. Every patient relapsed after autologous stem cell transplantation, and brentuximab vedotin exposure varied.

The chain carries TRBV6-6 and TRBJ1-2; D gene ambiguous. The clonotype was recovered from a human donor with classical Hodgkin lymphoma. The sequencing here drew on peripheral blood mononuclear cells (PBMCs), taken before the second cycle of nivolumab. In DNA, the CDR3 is TGTGCCAGCAGTTTTCGGGAGGGCTACACCTTC. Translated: CASSFREGYTF.